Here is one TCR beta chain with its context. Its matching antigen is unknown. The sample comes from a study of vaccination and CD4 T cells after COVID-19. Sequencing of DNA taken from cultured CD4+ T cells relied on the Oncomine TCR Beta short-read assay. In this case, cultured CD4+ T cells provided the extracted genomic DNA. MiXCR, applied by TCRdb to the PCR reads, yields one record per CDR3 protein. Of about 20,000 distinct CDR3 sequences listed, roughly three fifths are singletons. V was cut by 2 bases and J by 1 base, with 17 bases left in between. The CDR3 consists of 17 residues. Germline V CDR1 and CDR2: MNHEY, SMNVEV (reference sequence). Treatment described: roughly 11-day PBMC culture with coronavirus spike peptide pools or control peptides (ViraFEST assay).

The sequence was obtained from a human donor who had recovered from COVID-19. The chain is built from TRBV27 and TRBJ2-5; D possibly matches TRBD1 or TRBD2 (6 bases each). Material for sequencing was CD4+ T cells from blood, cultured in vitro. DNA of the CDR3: TGTGCCAGCAGTTTAAAGGAGAAAGGGGGGTCCCAAGAGACCCAGTACTTC. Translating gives CASSLKEKGGSQETQYF.